The 22 T cell receptor beta chains given below trace back to one sample, sequenced in a study of blood T cell repertoires in COVID-19. Method: immunoSEQ multiplex PCR; TCRdb's copy keeps in-frame clones and lacks some. Of some 400,000 clones in the sample, around 86% were seen once. Material: peripheral blood. Receptor source: a human donor in a cohort sampled during active COVID-19.

The DNA for the CDR3 is TGTGCCAGCAGCCCACAGGCCTTCGGAGGCTACACCTTC. This translates into CASSPQAFGGYTF. The V call is TRBV25-1, the J call TRBJ1-2; D possibly corresponds to TRBD1 (5 bases). The CDR3 is 13 residues long. In germline, CDR1 is MGHDK, CDR2 SYGVNS. V was trimmed by 6 bases and J by 8 bases, leaving 16 bases between them.

The chain joins TRBV29-1 to TRBJ2-1; D is possibly TRBD2 (5 bases). This CDR3 contains 16 residues. V lost 3 bases to trimming and J lost 0 bases, with 15 bases between them. Germline-derived CDR1 and CDR2 are SQVTM and ANQGSEA. The DNA for the CDR3 is TGCAGCGTTGACGACTGGCGACTAAGCTCCTACAATGAGCAGTTCTTC. This gives the protein CSVDDWRLSSYNEQFF.

This chain connects TRBV5-6 to TRBJ1-2; no reliable D call. Trimming took 0 bases from V and 4 from J, leaving 10 bases between them. Per germline, CDR1 SGHDT and CDR2 YYEEEE. The CDR3 spans 14 residues. The chain's CDR3 is CASSLAPQSYGYTF. CDR3 in DNA: TGTGCCAGCAGCTTGGCCCCACAAAGCTATGGCTACACCTTC.

J is TRBJ2-6 and V is TRBV19, with 8 bases matching TRBD1. V gave up 2 bases and J gave up 0 bases; unmatched junction bases: 6. This CDR3 is built from 18 residues. Germline CDR1 and CDR2: LNHDA and SQIVND (reference sequence). The chain's CDR3 is CASSINTGGNSGANVLTF. In DNA, the CDR3 is TGTGCCAGTAGTATAAATACAGGGGGAAACTCTGGGGCCAACGTCCTGACTTTC.

V and J are TRBV10-3 and TRBJ2-7, with 9 positions matching TRBD2. CDR1 and CDR2 (germline): ENHRY, SYGVKD. The CDR3 runs 15 residues. V shed 0 bases and J 3 bases; nucleotides not matched to a gene: 3. The CDR3 DNA reads TGTGCCATCAGTGAGTCGGGTAGCGGGAGCTACGAGCAGTACTTC. Protein product: CAISESGSGSYEQYF.

This clone was recorded only once. The CDR3 loop reads CSGRQGYEQYF. The CDR3 region has the DNA TGCAGCGGGCGACAGGGCTACGAGCAGTACTTC. The chain couples TRBV29-1 to TRBJ2-7; TRBD1 matches at 7 bases. The CDR3 totals 11 residues. Unmatched junction bases numbered 3, after V lost 7 bases and J lost 3 bases. Germline V gene data show CDR1 as SQVTM and CDR2 as ANQGSEA.

This rearrangement joins TRBV11-2 to TRBJ2-7; the D gene is possibly TRBD2 (5 bases). Germline V gene lookup returns CDR1 SGHAT and CDR2 FQNNGV. The germline V and J ends were trimmed by 1 base and 6 bases, with 13 bases remaining between them. The CDR3 has 14 residues. The CDR3 DNA reads TGTGCCAGCAGCTTAGGTTTGGCGGGCTTCGAGCAGTACTTC. Translating it yields CASSLGLAGFEQYF. Full variable domain (missing parts from reference TRBV11-2 and TRBJ2-7): EAGVAQSPRYKIIEKRQSVAFWCNPISGHATLYWYQQILGQGPKLLIQFQNNGVVDDSQLPKDRFSAERLKGVDSTLKIQPAKLEDSAVYLCASSLGLAGFEQYFGPGTRLTVT.

The chain links TRBV10-3 to TRBJ2-7; maybe TRBD2 (5 bases). Trimming shortened V by 6 bases and J by 5 bases, and 11 bases separated the two germline ends. In germline, CDR1 is ENHRY, CDR2 SYGVKD. The CDR3 is 12 amino acids. The CDR3 bases are TGTGCCATCAGCGTAGGGAGTGACGAGCAGTACTTC. Translating gives CAISVGSDEQYF.

J is TRBJ2-1 and V is TRBV30; no definite D call. The CDR3 spans 14 residues. The V gene's germline CDR1 is GTSNPN and CDR2 SVGIG (reference sequence). With 6 bases removed from V and 5 bases from J, the gap between germline ends came to 17 bases. CDR3 nucleotides: TGTGCCTGCCGTACGAGGATATTTGACAATGAGCAGTTCTTC. It is translated as CACRTRIFDNEQFF.

Points on this clone: This CDR3 is also generated by other DNA sequences in the sample. J is TRBJ2-5 and V is TRBV5-1, with D unclear. The germline V and J ends were trimmed by 0 bases and 4 bases, with 7 bases remaining between them. The germline V gene encodes CDR1 SGHRS and CDR2 YFSETQ. This CDR3 contains 13 residues. The CDR3 loop is CASSLAGRETQYF. CDR3 bases: TGCGCCAGCAGCTTGGCAGGTCGAGAGACCCAGTACTTC. Full variable domain (missing parts from reference TRBV5-1 and TRBJ2-5): KAGVTQTPRYLIKTRGQQVTLSCSPISGHRSVSWYQQTPGQGLQFLFEYFSETQRNKGNFPGRFSGRQFSNSRSEMNVSTLELGDSALYLCASSLAGRETQYFGPGTRLLVL.

The rearrangement links TRBV30 to TRBJ1-1; 8 bases fit TRBD1. The germline V gene encodes CDR1 GTSNPN and CDR2 SVGIG (reference sequence). The CDR3 has 14 residues. V shed 3 bases, J shed 4 bases, and the junction held 7 bases outside the gene matches. This CDR3 is CAWSVLTGATEAFF. In nucleotides, the CDR3 is TGTGCCTGGAGCGTTTTGACAGGGGCCACTGAAGCTTTCTTT.

This sequence joins TRBV6-6 and TRBJ1-3, with D unclear. Germline CDR1 is MNHNY and CDR2 is SVGAGI (reference sequence). Trimming took 0 bases from V and 5 from J, leaving 8 bases between them. The CDR3 runs to 14 residues. The CDR3 here is CASSYSLGRNTIYF. CDR3 DNA sequence: TGTGCCAGCAGTTACTCACTAGGGAGAAACACCATATATTTT.

This clone appeared a few times. V and J are TRBV6-2 or TRBV6-3 and TRBJ1-3; D is unclear. V lost 6 bases and J 1 base, leaving 7 bases between the germline ends. CDR1 MNHEY and CDR2 SVGEGT come from the germline V gene. The CDR3 is 13 amino acids. CDR3: CASRYASGNTIYF. The CDR3 DNA is TGTGCCAGCAGATACGCGTCTGGAAACACCATATATTTT.

V usage is TRBV10-3 and J usage is TRBJ2-5, with D tentatively TRBD2 (6 bases). The CDR3 is 15 amino acids. Per the germline V gene, CDR1 is ENHRY and CDR2 is SYGVKD. Between the trimmed V and J ends, which lost 11 bases and 0 bases, there was a span of 19 bases. The CDR3 DNA reads as TGTGCCTCAACAGAGGGGATAGCGGACCAAGAGACCCAGTACTTC. Translated, it gives CASTEGIADQETQYF.

The rearrangement links TRBV30 to TRBJ2-5, with TRBD2 matching 7 bases. The CDR3 is made up of 14 amino acids. Germline V gene data show CDR1 as GTSNPN and CDR2 as SVGIG (reference sequence). The ends lost 4 bases at V and 5 bases at J; junction bases unmatched: 10. The chain's CDR3 is CAWTSGPQRETQYF. The CDR3 DNA reads TGTGCCTGGACTAGCGGACCCCAACGGGAGACCCAGTACTTC. Together with reference TRBV30 and TRBJ2-5, the CDR3 gives the full variable domain: SQTIHQWPATLVQPVGSPLSLECTVEGTSNPNLYWYRQAAGRGLQLLFYSVGIGQISSEVPQNLSASRPQDRQFILSSKKLLLSDSGFYLCAWTSGPQRETQYFGPGTRLLVL.

The J gene is TRBJ2-5, the V gene TRBV9; tentative D call: TRBD2 (7 bases). The germline gives CDR1 SGDLS, CDR2 YYNGEE. The CDR3 contains 15 residues. This CDR3 is CGSGGAGLGQETQYF. The CDR3, as DNA: TGTGGCTCTGGGGGGGCAGGTTTAGGTCAGGAGACCCAGTACTTC.

As DNA, the CDR3 is TGCAGCGTTGAAGACGCGGCCGAAGCTTTCTTT. This codes for CSVEDAAEAFF. This chain connects TRBV29-1 to TRBJ1-1; D is unresolved. CDR1 and CDR2 (germline): SQVTM, ANQGSEA. The germline V and J ends were trimmed by 0 bases and 8 bases, with 7 bases remaining between them. The CDR3 contains 11 residues.

This clone appeared a few times. The chain links TRBV19 to TRBJ1-5; D might be TRBD1 (6 bases). V dropped 7 bases and J dropped 4 bases, with 14 bases sitting between them. Germline V CDR1 and CDR2: LNHDA, SQIVND (reference sequence). This CDR3 contains 14 residues. This CDR3 is CASKQRTDNQPQHF. CDR3 coding DNA: TGTGCCAGTAAACAGAGGACAGATAATCAGCCCCAGCATTTT.

The CDR3 region has the DNA TGCGCCAGCAGCACCCAAACTAGCGGGAGGGGGGTTGAGCAGTTCTTC. Its protein is CASSTQTSGRGVEQFF. The chain uses TRBV5-1 and TRBJ2-1; TRBD2 matches at 13 bases. The CDR3 has 16 amino acids. The germline V gene encodes CDR1 SGHRS and CDR2 YFSETQ. Trimming cost V 4 bases and J 9 bases; bases outside gene matches: 10.

The V and J genes are TRBV5-8 and TRBJ1-4; D is perhaps TRBD1 (6 bases). Germline CDR1 is SGHTS and CDR2 is YDEGEE. The CDR3 is 15 amino acids. V lost 4 bases and J lost 7, with 17 bases in between. The CDR3 loop is CASSAGQSDGEKLFF. The CDR3, as DNA: TGTGCCAGCAGCGCAGGACAGTCGGACGGTGAAAAACTGTTTTTT.

The chain carries TRBV6-5 and TRBJ1-6; 10 bases line up with TRBD1. In germline, CDR1 is MNHEY, CDR2 SVGAGI. V trimming: 7 bases; J trimming: 10 bases; junction bases outside the gene matches: 4. The CDR3 runs 13 residues. The CDR3 DNA follows: TGTGCCAGCACGACAGGGGGCGGCTCACCCCTCCACTTT. Translating it yields CASTTGGGSPLHF.

The CDR3 sequence: CASSLVTRTTDTQYF. CDR3 coding DNA: TGTGCCAGCAGCTTGGTAACGAGAACCACAGATACGCAGTATTTT. The V and J genes are TRBV5-6 and TRBJ2-3; the D is unclear. Between the trimmed V and J ends, which lost 0 bases and 2 bases, there was a span of 10 bases. The CDR3 covers 15 residues. Looked up from germline, CDR1 is SGHDT and CDR2 is YYEEEE.